The rows below give T cell receptor beta chains drawn from one sample of a study of blood T cell repertoires in COVID-19. TCRdb keeps only in-frame clones here, not all; method: immunoSEQ multiplex PCR. Of approximately 210,000 clones listed, roughly 85% are singletons. Source material: peripheral blood. The receptor set was obtained from a woman in her 70s with active or convalescent COVID-19. Both conserved end residues are part of each CDR3. Each record gives: CDR3 protein, CDR3 DNA, V gene, clone size, J gene, D gene. The D gene is left open where the match is weak. Rows may omit the clone size; those that give it use once, few, many or a size class.

CSVPILTSGGSYEQYF	TGCAGCGTCCCAATTCTTACTAGCGGGGGCTCCTACGAGCAGTACTTC	TRBV29-1	.	TRBJ2-7	TRBD2
CASSLDQETQYF	TGTGCCAGCTCGTTAGACCAAGAGACCCAGTACTTC	TRBV28	once	TRBJ2-5	.
CAISESWGLAPLEQYF	TGTGCCATCAGTGAGAGTTGGGGACTAGCTCCCCTCGAGCAGTACTTC	TRBV10-3	.	TRBJ2-7	TRBD2
CASSVELTGTSGYNEQFF	TGTGCCAGCAGCGTAGAGCTTACCGGGACTAGCGGGTACAATGAGCAGTTCTTC	TRBV9	.	TRBJ2-1	TRBD2
CASSPRGTNEKLFF	TGTGCCAGCTCACCCAGAGGAACTAATGAAAAACTGTTTTTT	TRBV18	few	TRBJ1-4	.
CAITDQGLAGVYEQYF	TGTGCCATCACCGATCAAGGACTAGCGGGGGTTTACGAGCAGTACTTC	TRBV10-3	.	TRBJ2-7	TRBD2
CASSLRQDGTGELFF	TGCGCCAGCAGCTTGCGACAGGATGGCACCGGGGAGCTGTTTTTT	TRBV5-1	.	TRBJ2-2	.
CASSPSLNTEAFF	TGTGCCAGTAGTCCATCCCTGAACACTGAAGCTTTCTTT	TRBV19	.	TRBJ1-1	.
CASSHYEQVYEQYF	TGTGCCAGCAGCCACTACGAACAGGTTTACGAGCAGTACTTC	TRBV4-2	.	TRBJ2-7	.
CASSEVTGSEAFF	TGCGCCAGCAGTGAGGTAACAGGGTCTGAAGCTTTCTTT	TRBV10-1	.	TRBJ1-1	.
CASRGPYNTEAFF	TGTGCCAGTCGAGGGCCTTATAACACTGAAGCTTTCTTT	TRBV28	.	TRBJ1-1	.
CASRSPPPPPVSGANVLTF	TGTGCAAGTCGCTCCCCCCCACCCCCACCGGTCTCTGGGGCCAACGTCCTGACTTTC	TRBV12-2	.	TRBJ2-6	.
CASSRREDGYTF	TGTGCCAGCTCACGCCGGGAAGATGGCTACACCTTC	TRBV18	.	TRBJ1-2	.
CASSWAGTGQETQYF	TGCGCCAGCAGCTGGGCCGGGACAGGGCAAGAGACCCAGTACTTC	TRBV5-1	once	TRBJ2-5	TRBD1
CASSPGVDLADTQYF	TGTGCCAGCAGCCCAGGGGTGGACTTGGCAGATACGCAGTATTTT	TRBV11-3	.	TRBJ2-3	.
CASSPRGVHADYEQYF	TGCGCCAGCAGCCCCCGAGGTGTACACGCCGATTACGAGCAGTACTTC	TRBV4-1	.	TRBJ2-7	.
CASSAGQEAAFF	TGTGCCAGCAGCGCTGGACAGGAGGCGGCTTTCTTT	TRBV9	once	TRBJ1-1	TRBD1
CASSPRVLAAAFF	TGTGCCAGCAGCCCCCGGGTGTTGGCAGCGGCTTTCTTT	TRBV3-1/TRBV3-2	.	TRBJ1-1	.
CSGARGDSNTEAFF	TGCAGCGGTGCGAGAGGCGACTCGAACACTGAAGCTTTCTTT	TRBV29-1	.	TRBJ1-1	.
CASSLMALMNTEAFF	TGTGCCAGCAGCTTAATGGCACTAATGAACACTGAAGCTTTCTTT	TRBV7-9	.	TRBJ1-1	.
CASSPGQISTEAFF	TGTGCCAGCAGCCCCGGACAGATTTCCACTGAAGCTTTCTTT	TRBV6-2/TRBV6-3	.	TRBJ1-1	.
CASSRLDLNEQFF	TGTGCCAGTAGTAGACTAGATCTCAATGAGCAGTTCTTC	TRBV19	.	TRBJ2-1	.
CASSQGTSGTQETQYF	TGTGCCAGCAGCCAAGGGACTAGCGGGACTCAAGAGACCCAGTACTTC	TRBV14	.	TRBJ2-5	TRBD2
CASSKPWGEETQYF	TGTGCCAGCTCTAAGCCCTGGGGGGAAGAGACCCAGTACTTC	TRBV5-4	.	TRBJ2-5	.
CASSQGPGLFYEQYF	TGTGCCAGCAGCCAAGGCCCAGGTCTATTCTACGAGCAGTACTTC	TRBV3-1/TRBV3-2	few	TRBJ2-7	.
CASSFSGAQETQYF	TGTGCCAGCAGTTTTTCAGGGGCCCAAGAGACCCAGTACTTC	TRBV27	.	TRBJ2-5	.
CASSPPGGEGYTF	TGTGCCAGCTCACCACCGGGAGGCGAAGGCTACACCTTC	TRBV18	.	TRBJ1-2	.
CASSHDLQGAWEQYF	TGTGCCAGCAGTCATGACTTGCAAGGGGCCTGGGAGCAGTACTTC	TRBV7-9	.	TRBJ2-7	.
CASSTGPGNSNQPQHF	TGCGCCAGCAGCACCGGTCCGGGTAATAGCAATCAGCCCCAGCATTTT	TRBV5-1	.	TRBJ1-5	.
CASSNRGTGNEKLFF	TGCGCCAGCAGCAACAGGGGGACAGGAAATGAAAAACTGTTTTTT	TRBV5-1	.	TRBJ1-4	TRBD1
CASSQDQGGSGYTF	TGTGCCAGCAGCCAAGATCAGGGAGGGAGCGGCTACACCTTC	TRBV3-1/TRBV3-2	.	TRBJ1-2	.
CASSEDTGTVYGYTF	TGTGCCAGCAGCGAGGATACCGGGACAGTCTATGGCTACACCTTC	TRBV7-9	.	TRBJ1-2	TRBD1
CASSLAGEQETQYF	TGTGCCAGCAGCTTAGCGGGAGAACAAGAGACCCAGTACTTC	TRBV5-4	.	TRBJ2-5	TRBD2
CASSPRIEGESFF	TGTGCCAGCAGCCCACGCATAGAGGGTGAGTCCTTCTTT	TRBV7-6	.	TRBJ1-1	.
CASSLVANTEAFF	TGCGCCAGCAGCTTGGTAGCGAACACTGAAGCTTTCTTT	TRBV5-1	.	TRBJ1-1	.
CASSAQMDRGNTEAFF	TGTGCCAGCAGCGCCCAAATGGACAGGGGGAACACTGAAGCTTTCTTT	TRBV9	.	TRBJ1-1	TRBD1
CSVEGIGGRAYYNEQFF	TGCAGCGTTGAGGGAATAGGCGGGAGGGCCTACTACAATGAGCAGTTCTTC	TRBV29-1	.	TRBJ2-1	TRBD2
CASSIIRETYNEQFF	TGTGCCAGTAGTATCATCAGGGAAACCTACAATGAGCAGTTCTTC	TRBV19	.	TRBJ2-1	.
CASSEHGGVYGYTF	TGTGCCAGCAGTGAACACGGGGGGGTCTATGGCTACACCTTC	TRBV25-1	.	TRBJ1-2	.
CASSPPGTHNEQFF	TGTGCCAGCTCACCACCCGGGACTCACAATGAGCAGTTCTTC	TRBV18	.	TRBJ2-1	.
CASSFDPGQGYNEQFF	TGCGCCAGCAGCTTCGATCCGGGACAGGGCTACAATGAGCAGTTCTTC	TRBV5-1	.	TRBJ2-1	TRBD1
CASSLQGGNTEAFF	TGCGCCAGCAGCCTGCAGGGAGGAAACACTGAAGCTTTCTTT	TRBV5-1	.	TRBJ1-1	.
CASARDSLLWTF	TGTGCCAGCGCCAGGGACAGCTTGTTGTGGACCTTC	TRBV2	.	TRBJ1-2	TRBD1
CASSQNLYNQPQHF	TGTGCCAGCAGCCAAAACCTCTACAATCAGCCCCAGCATTTT	TRBV4-2	.	TRBJ1-5	.
CASSFGDRDYQPQHF	TGTGCCAGCAGTTTTGGGGACAGGGATTATCAGCCCCAGCATTTT	TRBV28	.	TRBJ1-5	TRBD1
CASSRGGHQNTEAFF	TGCGCCAGCAGCCGAGGGGGACACCAGAACACTGAAGCTTTCTTT	TRBV4-1	.	TRBJ1-1	.
CAISRTTGRETQYF	TGTGCCATCAGTCGGACGACAGGGAGGGAGACCCAGTACTTC	TRBV10-3	few	TRBJ2-5	.
CASSALGRDNQPQHF	TGTGCCAGTAGTGCTCTAGGACGGGACAATCAGCCCCAGCATTTT	TRBV19	.	TRBJ1-5	.
CASTASPGADTQYF	TGTGCCAGCACGGCCTCCCCGGGGGCAGATACGCAGTATTTT	TRBV2	.	TRBJ2-3	.
CASSQDPPGAGPNQPQHF	TGTGCCAGCAGCCAAGACCCCCCCGGAGCAGGGCCAAATCAGCCCCAGCATTTT	TRBV4-2	.	TRBJ1-5	.
CASSLAGATNEKLFF	TGCGCCAGCAGCTTGGCAGGGGCGACGAACGAAAAACTGTTTTTT	TRBV5-1	once	TRBJ1-4	.
CASSPRTGAGNTIYF	TGTGCCAGCAGTCCACGGACAGGGGCCGGAAACACCATATATTTT	TRBV27	.	TRBJ1-3	TRBD1
CASRPTGGTEAFF	TGTGCCAGCAGACCAACAGGCGGCACTGAAGCTTTCTTT	TRBV27	.	TRBJ1-1	.
CASSLKGGWNHNEQFF	TGTGCCAGCAGTTTGAAGGGAGGGTGGAACCACAATGAGCAGTTCTTC	TRBV6-5	.	TRBJ2-1	TRBD2
CASSPRIPGQGTFYQETQYF	TGTGCCAGCTCACCCCGGATTCCCGGACAGGGTACATTTTACCAAGAGACCCAGTACTTC	TRBV18	.	TRBJ2-5	TRBD1